The present T cell receptor (beta chain) was sequenced within a study of blood T cell repertoires in COVID-19. Study-wide context: COVID-19 samples collected from the United States, Italy and Spain covered acute and convalescent phases.

Per germline, CDR1 SGHRS and CDR2 YFSETQ. This CDR3 is built from 16 residues. V dropped 4 bases and J dropped 2 bases, with 18 bases sitting between them. Repertoires were generated with immunoSEQ multiplex PCR, while TCRdb's copy carries only in-frame clones and drops some. The table shows 450,000 to 600,000 clones, with about nine tenths occurring only once. This receptor was taken from a woman in her late teens or twenties who had recovered from COVID-19. The gene calls are TRBV5-1 and TRBJ1-2, with a weak D call TRBD1 (5 bases). Sequencing was done on a sample of PBMCs or T cells enriched from blood (not recorded which). Here the CDR3 DNA reads TGCGCCAGCAGCCGGTCTGGGACGGGAGGGAACTATGGCTACACCTTC. Its translation is CASSRSGTGGNYGYTF.